The T cell receptor beta chain under discussion was sequenced for a study of T cells expressing NK-cell markers. Study at large: Repertoire data for TCR beta were derived from sorted T cells (CD3+CD56+NKG2C+, CD3+CD56+NKG2C- and CD3+CD56-NKG2C+).

Reprocessing the 5' RACE reads, TCRdb reports a single entry for every CDR3 protein and omits DNA. This sample's table reports about 160,000 distinct CDR3 sequences. The CDR3 extends over 14 amino acids. CDR1 is ENHRY and CDR2 is SYGVKD in the germline V gene. The source is a woman aged 18-69 years in good health. Sequencing input: blood T cells: a sorted CD56 or NKG2C T cell subset, CD4+ or CD8+ T cells, or bulk PBMC T cells (not recorded which). The rearrangement joins TRBV10-3 to TRBJ2-1; absent DNA, TCRdb's TRBD2 call cannot be checked. The CDR3 region is CAMTSGGAPHEQFF.